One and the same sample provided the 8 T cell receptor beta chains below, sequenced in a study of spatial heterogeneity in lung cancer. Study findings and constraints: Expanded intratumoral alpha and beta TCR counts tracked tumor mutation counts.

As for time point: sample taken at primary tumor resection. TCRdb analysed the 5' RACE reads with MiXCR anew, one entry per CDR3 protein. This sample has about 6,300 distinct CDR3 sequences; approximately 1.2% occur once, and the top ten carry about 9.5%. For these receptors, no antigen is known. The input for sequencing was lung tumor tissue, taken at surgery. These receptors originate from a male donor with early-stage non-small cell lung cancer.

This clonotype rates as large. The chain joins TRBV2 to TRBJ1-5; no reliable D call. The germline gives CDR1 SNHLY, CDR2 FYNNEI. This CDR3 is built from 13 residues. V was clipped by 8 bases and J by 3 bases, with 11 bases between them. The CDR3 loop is CASGNSFNQPQHF. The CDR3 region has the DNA TGTGCCAGCGGGAACAGCTTCAATCAGCCCCAGCATTTT.

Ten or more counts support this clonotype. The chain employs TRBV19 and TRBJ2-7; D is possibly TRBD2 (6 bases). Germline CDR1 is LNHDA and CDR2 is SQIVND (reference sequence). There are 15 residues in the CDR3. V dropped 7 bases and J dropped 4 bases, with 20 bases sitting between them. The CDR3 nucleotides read TGTGCCAGTACCACAACCGGGACGGGGGTTTACGAGCAGTACTTC. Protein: CASTTTGTGVYEQYF.

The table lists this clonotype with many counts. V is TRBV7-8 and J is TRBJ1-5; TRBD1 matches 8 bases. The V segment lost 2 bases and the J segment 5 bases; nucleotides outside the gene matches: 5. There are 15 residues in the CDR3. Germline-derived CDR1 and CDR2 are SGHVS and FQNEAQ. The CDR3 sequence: CASSLNSGGDQPQHF. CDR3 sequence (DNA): TGTGCCAGCAGCTTAAATTCAGGGGGCGATCAGCCCCAGCATTTT.

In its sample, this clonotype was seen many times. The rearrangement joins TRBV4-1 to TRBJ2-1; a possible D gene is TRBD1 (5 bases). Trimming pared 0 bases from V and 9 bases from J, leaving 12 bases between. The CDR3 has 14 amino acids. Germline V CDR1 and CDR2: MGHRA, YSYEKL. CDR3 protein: CASSQDGRVGEQFF. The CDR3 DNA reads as TGCGCCAGCAGCCAAGATGGCAGGGTGGGTGAGCAGTTCTTC.

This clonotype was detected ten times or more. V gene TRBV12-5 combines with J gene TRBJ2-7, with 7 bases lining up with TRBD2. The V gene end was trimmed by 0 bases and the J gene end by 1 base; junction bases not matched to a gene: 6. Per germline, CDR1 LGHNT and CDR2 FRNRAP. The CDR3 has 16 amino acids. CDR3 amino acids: CASGLVNTGGSYEQYF. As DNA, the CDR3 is TGTGCTAGTGGTTTGGTGAATACCGGGGGGTCCTACGAGCAGTACTTC. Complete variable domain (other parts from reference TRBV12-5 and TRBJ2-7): DARVTQTPRHKVTEMGQEVTMRCQPILGHNTVFWYRQTMMQGLELLAYFRNRAPLDDSGMPKDRFSAEMPDATLATLKIQPSEPRDSAVYFCASGLVNTGGSYEQYFGPGTRLTVT.

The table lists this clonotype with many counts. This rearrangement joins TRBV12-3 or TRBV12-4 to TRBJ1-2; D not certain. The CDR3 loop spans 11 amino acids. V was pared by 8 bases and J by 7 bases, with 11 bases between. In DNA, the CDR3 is TGTGCCAGCCTAAGCGATATTGGCTACACCTTC. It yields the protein CASLSDIGYTF.

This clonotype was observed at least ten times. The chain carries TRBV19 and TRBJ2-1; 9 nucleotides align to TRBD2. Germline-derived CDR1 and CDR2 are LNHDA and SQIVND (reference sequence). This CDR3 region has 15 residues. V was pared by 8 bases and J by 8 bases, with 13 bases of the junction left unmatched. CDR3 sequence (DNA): TGTGCCAGTGGCCTTAAGGAGGGCGGGAGGGATGAGCAGTTCTTC. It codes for CASGLKEGGRDEQFF.

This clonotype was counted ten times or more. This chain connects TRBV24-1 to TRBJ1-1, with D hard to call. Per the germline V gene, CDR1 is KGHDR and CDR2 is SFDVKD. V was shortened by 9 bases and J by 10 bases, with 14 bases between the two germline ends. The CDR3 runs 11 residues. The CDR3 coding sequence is TGTGCCACCGGAGACCGAGATGTAGCTTTCTTT. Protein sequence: CATGDRDVAFF.